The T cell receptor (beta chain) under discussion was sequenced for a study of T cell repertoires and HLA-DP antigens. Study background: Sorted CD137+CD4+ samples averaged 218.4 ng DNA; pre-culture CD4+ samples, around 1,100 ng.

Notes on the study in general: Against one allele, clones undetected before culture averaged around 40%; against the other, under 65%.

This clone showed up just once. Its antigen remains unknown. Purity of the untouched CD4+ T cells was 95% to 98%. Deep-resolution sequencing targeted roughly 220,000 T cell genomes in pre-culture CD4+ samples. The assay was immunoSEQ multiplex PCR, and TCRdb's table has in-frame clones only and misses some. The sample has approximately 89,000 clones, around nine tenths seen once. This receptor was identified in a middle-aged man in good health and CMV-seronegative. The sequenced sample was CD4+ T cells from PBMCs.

In DNA form, the CDR3 reads TGTGCCAGCAGCTACCCGGGACAGAGGGATGAGCAGTTCTTC. Its protein is CASSYPGQRDEQFF. The gene calls are TRBV11-2 and TRBJ2-1; 7 bases line up with TRBD1. The CDR3 has 14 residues. The germline CDR1 and CDR2 sequences are SGHAT and FQNNGV. Trimming cost V 4 bases and J 8 bases; bases outside gene matches: 8. The full variable domain, its missing parts supplied by reference TRBV11-2 and TRBJ2-1, is EAGVAQSPRYKIIEKRQSVAFWCNPISGHATLYWYQQILGQGPKLLIQFQNNGVVDDSQLPKDRFSAERLKGVDSTLKIQPAKLEDSAVYLCASSYPGQRDEQFFGPGTRLTVL.